These T cell receptor beta chains were read from a single sample in a study of cytomegalovirus exposure and HLA in healthy donors. Sequencing was performed with immunoSEQ multiplex PCR; in TCRdb, only in-frame clones are kept and a portion is missing. The sample includes about 220,000 clones, over 60% of them seen just once. Material: PBMCs. These receptors were collected from a male donor in good health and CMV-seronegative. Both conserved end residues are part of each CDR3. A D gene is named only where the DNA matches it firmly. Not every row has a clone size; where given, it reads once, few, many or a size class.

size: once; V: TRBV2; J: TRBJ2-2; D: .; DNA: TGTGCCAGCAGTGAAAGTGCGGCTATTACCGGGGAGCTGTTTTTT; CDR3: CASSESAAITGELFF
size: .; V: TRBV19; J: TRBJ2-6; D: .; DNA: TGTGCCAGTAGCCAATATCGGTCTGGGGCCAACGTCCTGACTTTC; CDR3: CASSQYRSGANVLTF
size: .; V: TRBV9; J: TRBJ1-4; D: TRBD1; DNA: TGTGCCAGCAGCACTAGACAGGGGGGAAAACTGTTTTTT; CDR3: CASSTRQGGKLFF
size: few; V: TRBV10-3; J: TRBJ2-1; D: .; DNA: TGTGCCATCAGAGAACGACCAGGGGATTTGCGGGAGAGCCTCTACAATGAGCAGTTCTTC; CDR3: CAIRERPGDLRESLYNEQFF
size: .; V: TRBV5-1; J: TRBJ1-2; D: .; DNA: TGCGCCAGCAGCTTGGAACAGTCCTTCTATGGCTACACCTTC; CDR3: CASSLEQSFYGYTF
size: few; V: TRBV9; J: TRBJ2-2; D: TRBD1; DNA: TGTGCCAGCAGCGTAGCGCTTGGGGGACAGGGCCCCACCGGGGAGCTGTTTTTT; CDR3: CASSVALGGQGPTGELFF
size: .; V: TRBV2; J: TRBJ2-5; D: TRBD2; DNA: TGTGCCAGCAATGAGCGGGAGTCAGGGATGGGCCAAGAGACCCAGTACTTC; CDR3: CASNERESGMGQETQYF
size: .; V: TRBV7-2; J: TRBJ2-7; D: TRBD2; DNA: TGTGCCAGCAGCTTAAACCCGGGACTAGCGGGCTCCTACGAGCAGTACTTC; CDR3: CASSLNPGLAGSYEQYF
size: once; V: TRBV14; J: TRBJ2-2; D: .; DNA: TGTGCCAGCAGCCAAGCCCAGATCGGGGAGCTGTTTTTT; CDR3: CASSQAQIGELFF
size: .; V: TRBV28; J: TRBJ2-7; D: TRBD1; DNA: TGTGCCACCGTTACGGGACAGGGGATCTCCTACGAGCAGTACTTC; CDR3: CATVTGQGISYEQYF
size: .; V: TRBV30; J: TRBJ2-1; D: .; DNA: TGTGCCTGTTATCAGGGAAATGAGCAGTTCTTC; CDR3: CACYQGNEQFF
size: .; V: TRBV28; J: TRBJ2-3; D: TRBD1; DNA: TGTGCCAGCAGTCCGGGACAGGGCACAGATACGCAGTATTTT; CDR3: CASSPGQGTDTQYF
size: .; V: TRBV27; J: TRBJ2-1; D: .; DNA: TGTGCCAGCAGTTTAGCGGTGAGCTCCTACAATGAGCAGTTCTTC; CDR3: CASSLAVSSYNEQFF
size: .; V: TRBV27; J: TRBJ1-2; D: .; DNA: TGTGCCAGCAGCGGACCCCGAATTGGGGGGACGCAGGACTATGGCTACACCTTC; CDR3: CASSGPRIGGTQDYGYTF
size: once; V: TRBV5-4; J: TRBJ1-2; D: .; DNA: TGTGCCAGCAGCTTGGATGGAGGCTATGGCTACACCTTC; CDR3: CASSLDGGYGYTF
size: .; V: TRBV4-1; J: TRBJ1-5; D: .; DNA: TGCGCCAGCAGCCTCGAGGATACAGGACGCAATCAGCCCCAGCATTTT; CDR3: CASSLEDTGRNQPQHF
size: .; V: TRBV29-1; J: TRBJ2-7; D: .; DNA: TGCAGCGTTGAAGGGGTGGGAGGGGGAGCCGAGCAGTACTTC; CDR3: CSVEGVGGGAEQYF
size: .; V: TRBV18; J: TRBJ2-7; D: .; DNA: TGTGCCAGCTCACCACCGAGGCCCCCCTACGAGCAGTACTTC; CDR3: CASSPPRPPYEQYF
size: .; V: TRBV7-3; J: TRBJ2-1; D: .; DNA: TGTGCCAGCAGCTTAATCTCAGGAGGACCTAACAGTGAGCAGTTCTTC; CDR3: CASSLISGGPNSEQFF
size: .; V: TRBV2; J: TRBJ1-2; D: .; DNA: TGTGCCAGCGACGGCAGGGTGGTCTATGGCTACACCTTC; CDR3: CASDGRVVYGYTF
size: .; V: TRBV27; J: TRBJ1-5; D: .; DNA: TGTGCCAGCACTGAGGATAGTTCGGGCAATCAGCCCCAGCATTTT; CDR3: CASTEDSSGNQPQHF
size: .; V: TRBV21-1; J: TRBJ2-7; D: .; DNA: TGTGCCAGCAGCGCGTCGGACAGGCCGAGCTCCTACGAGCAGTACTTC; CDR3: CASSASDRPSSYEQYF
size: .; V: TRBV4-3; J: TRBJ2-3; D: TRBD2; DNA: TGCGCCAGCAGCCAAGACGGGGGGTCGGCAGATACGCAGTATTTT; CDR3: CASSQDGGSADTQYF
size: .; V: TRBV13; J: TRBJ1-1; D: TRBD1; DNA: TGTGCCAGCAGCTCCCCCGGACAGGGTGCGACTGAAGCTTTCTTT; CDR3: CASSSPGQGATEAFF
size: once; V: TRBV28; J: TRBJ2-2; D: TRBD1; DNA: TGTGCCAGCAGTTTCCGGGACAGAGGTCCCGGGGAGCTGTTTTTT; CDR3: CASSFRDRGPGELFF
size: .; V: TRBV27; J: TRBJ2-7; D: TRBD1; DNA: TGTGCCAGCACCGACCGACAGGGTTCCGAGCAGTACTTC; CDR3: CASTDRQGSEQYF
size: .; V: TRBV7-3; J: TRBJ2-2; D: .; DNA: TGTGCCAGCAGCCCTAGCGCGGGCACCGGGGAGCTGTTTTTT; CDR3: CASSPSAGTGELFF
size: .; V: TRBV9; J: TRBJ1-2; D: .; DNA: TGTGCCAGCAGCGTAGTTCCAGGGTCCAACTATGGCTACACCTTC; CDR3: CASSVVPGSNYGYTF
size: .; V: TRBV27; J: TRBJ2-2; D: .; DNA: TGTGCCAGCAGCTTACTCCCATATTCAGCGACCGGGGAGCTGTTTTTT; CDR3: CASSLLPYSATGELFF
size: .; V: TRBV7-6; J: TRBJ2-1; D: .; DNA: TGTGCCAGCAGCCAGCGGAGGGGGGGGGCCTACAATGAGCAGTTCTTC; CDR3: CASSQRRGGAYNEQFF